The text below deals with one TCR beta chain. No cognate antigen has been identified for it. No much larger clone is present one base from it, and per-base qualities are unavailable. Peripheral blood CD8+ and CD4+ T cells from healthy donors, Susac syndrome patients and multiple sclerosis patients were profiled using high-throughput TCR beta sequencing. Susac syndrome patients met recently defined diagnostic criteria for definite or probable disease. Bulk CD8+ and CD4+ T cells were purified by magnetic negative isolation, while CD8+ TEMRA cells were enriched using FACS. Blood was drawn into EDTA tubes, processed within 24 hours, and PBMCs were isolated by density gradient centrifugation. PBMCs intended for TCR sequencing were cryopreserved in liquid nitrogen and were subsequently thawed in a 37 degrees C water bath. Purity of sorted or isolated CD4+, CD8+ and CD8+ TEMRA cells was at least 90%. CDR1 and CDR2 were assigned from the germline V gene as LGHNA and YSLEER. After removal of 4 bases from V and 2 bases from J, the junction retains 2 bases not matched to a gene. The CDR3, cysteine through phenylalanine, is 15 amino acids long. Of the read, only the CDR3 DNA is kept; its 45 bases are in frame from base 1.

These data are taken from a study of CD8 T cells in Susac syndrome (dated by TCRdb to about 2019). Broadly, across the study: Of the Susac syndrome patients who were sequenced, more than five had clinically active disease and eight or nine were in clinical remission. At blood withdrawal, Susac syndrome patients were therapy-naive, treated with corticosteroids (with IVIg additionally given to some), or treated with IVIg alone. Repertoire sequencing was used to test whether CD8+ T cell activation and differentiation in Susac syndrome was antigen driven. Clonality of the CD8+ T cell repertoire was compared between over ten healthy donors, roughly 14 Susac syndrome patients and roughly 16 multiple sclerosis patients.

Findings and caveats that apply to the study as a whole: The number of individuals in the TCR sequencing and HLA analysis was acknowledged as relatively small. Clonal expansion was observed in Susac syndrome CD8+ repertoires, with the highest expansion in CD8+ TEMRA cells and greater expansion in clinically active than in remitting patients. In the total CD8+ and CD8+ TEMRA repertoires, sixteen and five Susac-specific public clones, respectively, were identified.

RNA was extracted using the RNeasy kit, and roughly 0.5 to 1 microgram was reverse transcribed with random hexamers. The immunoSEQ multiplex PCR assay, which covers 54 Vbeta and 13 Jbeta segments, was used to amplify TCR beta CDR3 regions. Bias from PCR amplification was corrected by using a synthetic template baseline for primer optimization and for computational correction. The original methods were these. Reads were annotated to V, D and J genes according to IMGT and were analyzed with immunoSEQ Analyzer, with only productive sequences retained. Clonality was computed as one minus Shannon entropy normalized by log2 of the number of productive unique sequences. For each patient and control, public and private clones were evaluated among the 100 most prevalent clones. Clones were defined as Susac-specific when absent from the healthy and MS cohorts, from about 1,100 published viral clones and from other ImmuneACCESS disease sequences. TCRdb reworked the public reads: Q25 trimming with fastp, MiXCR clone assembly, productive beta chains retained. Entries are consolidated by CDR3 protein sequence, retaining the most common genes and DNA. In this record, the V and J calls reflect TCRdb's handling and not the investigators' own analysis. Within this sample are around 80,000 distinct CDR3 sequences, with approximately 95% of them counted one time only. The biggest ten clones account for approximately 0.45% of the sample.

The TCR originated in a human donor with Susac syndrome. Specimen: CD8+ T cells from PBMCs. The rearranged chain carries TRBV4-3 and TRBJ2-7; 13 bases in between match TRBD2. The CDR3 reads CASSPGLAGAYEQYF. The sequence in DNA is TGCGCCAGCAGCCCAGGACTAGCGGGAGCCTACGAGCAGTACTTC.